This T cell receptor (beta chain) comes out of a study of cytomegalovirus exposure and HLA in healthy donors. Note on this clone: The antigen is not known.

Use of 60 Vbeta and 13 Jbeta primers characterized the PCR. The protocol was immunoSEQ multiplex PCR, while the TCRdb copy is restricted to in-frame clones and leaves out a portion. The profile shows 150,000 to 200,000 clones, 80% of them singletons. Study outcomes and limitations: The authors later found TCR association rates varying by HLA locus, with DRB1 most and HLA-C fewest. One cluster of highly shared sequence variants probably arose as a sequencing artifact. The study labeled fewer than 200 TCR beta chains cytomegalovirus-associated. Indistinguishable V segments such as TRBV6-2 and TRBV6-3 were excluded.

With V trimmed by 2 bases and J by 2 bases, 17 bases remained unmatched. The CDR3 totals 19 residues. Germline values: CDR1 MNHEY, CDR2 SMNVEV (reference sequence). This receptor was taken from a boy aged 5 to 17 in good health and CMV-seronegative. The V call is TRBV27, the J call TRBJ1-2; TRBD1 matches at 7 bases. The source material was PBMCs. CDR3 residues: CASSLRASPGTERNYGYTF. DNA for the CDR3: TGTGCCAGCAGTTTACGTGCGTCACCCGGGACAGAGAGGAACTATGGCTACACCTTC.